Following are 22 T cell receptor beta chains from one sample sequenced in a study of B cell selection in AIRE deficiency. Profiling relied on immunoSEQ multiplex PCR, and the TCRdb table lists in-frame clones only, not all of them. The data contain 2,500 to 3,500 clones, 78% of them singletons. Sorted regulatory T cells were CD4-positive, CD25-high and CD127-low or negative. Sequenced input: Tregs sorted from PBMCs. These receptor sequences come from a human donor with AIRE deficiency.

The gene calls are TRBV2 and TRBJ2-7; D not resolved. Trimming shortened V by 11 bases and J by 6 bases, and 20 bases separated the two germline ends. The CDR3 extends over 13 amino acids. Germline CDR1 and CDR2: SNHLY and FYNNEI. The CDR3 DNA follows: TGTGCCGTCACAGTACCCCCCCAAGGCGAGCAGTACTTC. This sequence encodes CAVTVPPQGEQYF.

The J gene is TRBJ1-2, the V gene TRBV19, with D hard to call. Trimming took off 8 bases at V and 5 bases at J, with 12 bases between the two ends. This CDR3 contains 12 residues. Germline V lookup: CDR1 LNHDA, CDR2 SQIVND (reference sequence). The CDR3 sequence: CASVDGPYGYTF. CDR3 sequence (DNA): TGTGCCAGTGTGGACGGACCTTATGGCTACACCTTC.

This clone showed up just a few times. This chain connects TRBV2 to TRBJ1-3; D is ambiguous. Per the germline V gene, CDR1 is SNHLY and CDR2 is FYNNEI. The CDR3 runs to 13 residues. Trimming shortened V by 7 bases and J by 3 bases, and 10 bases separated the two germline ends. The CDR3 here is CASTPGVGNTIYF. The CDR3 DNA reads TGTGCCAGCACCCCCGGGGTTGGAAACACCATATATTTT. The full variable domain, rest sourced from reference TRBV2 and TRBJ1-3, is EPEVTQTPSHQVTQMGQEVILRCVPISNHLYFYWYRQILGQKVEFLVSFYNNEISEKSEIFDDQFSVERPDGSNFTLKIRSTKLEDSAMYFCASTPGVGNTIYFGEGSWLTVV.

This chain links TRBV4-3 with TRBJ2-5; TRBD2 matches at 9 bases. V shed 2 bases and J 2 bases; nucleotides not matched to a gene: 6. The CDR3 loop spans 16 amino acids. Germline CDR1 LGHNA, CDR2 YSLEER. Here the CDR3 reads CASSQIGGRAQETQYF. As DNA, the CDR3 is TGCGCCAGCAGCCAAATTGGCGGGAGGGCTCAAGAGACCCAGTACTTC.

The gene calls are TRBV2 and TRBJ1-3; D gene unclear. The CDR3 has 14 residues. V was shortened by 6 bases and J by 0 bases, with 9 bases between the two germline ends. CDR1 and CDR2 (germline): SNHLY, FYNNEI. The CDR3 region is CASRNSYSGNTIYF. CDR3 DNA sequence: TGTGCCAGCAGGAACAGCTACTCTGGAAACACCATATATTTT.

The chain joins TRBV7-2 to TRBJ2-3, with TRBD2 identical over 10 bases. CDR3 size: 16 residues. The J segment lost 6 bases and the V segment lost 4 bases, leaving 10 bases of the junction unmatched. Per germline, CDR1 SGHTA and CDR2 FQGNSA. In DNA form, the CDR3 reads TGTGCCAGCAGCTCAAAGGCTAGCGGGAGTGTGGATACGCAGTATTTT. Its protein is CASSSKASGSVDTQYF.

The chain combines TRBV9 with TRBJ1-3, with D possibly TRBD1 on 5 matching bases. Germline V lookup: CDR1 SGDLS, CDR2 YYNGEE. Trimming took off 2 bases at V and 3 bases at J, with 9 bases between the two ends. The CDR3 consists of 14 residues. The CDR3: CASSVGDFGNTIYF. As DNA, the CDR3 is TGTGCCAGCAGCGTGGGGGACTTTGGAAACACCATATATTTT.

The CDR3 DNA is TGTGCCAGCAGCCTTAGACGGACAGATACGCAGTATTTT. Its translation: CASSLRRTDTQYF. The gene calls are TRBV7-6 and TRBJ2-3; D is unresolved. CDR3 size: 13 residues. V was trimmed by 5 bases and J by 3 bases, leaving 9 bases between them. The germline V gene encodes CDR1 SGHVS and CDR2 FNYEAQ.

V is TRBV6-6 and J is TRBJ1-1; the D gene is possibly TRBD1 (6 bases). The CDR3 totals 13 residues. V lost 6 bases and J lost 1, with 9 bases in between. Germline CDR1 MNHNY, CDR2 SVGAGI (reference sequence). The CDR3, as DNA: TGTGCCAGCAGGGTACAGGGGAACACTGAAGCTTTCTTT. Residues: CASRVQGNTEAFF.

The chain recombines TRBV7-2 with TRBJ2-1; 7 nucleotides agree with TRBD1. This CDR3 contains 16 residues. After removal of 4 bases from V and 10 bases from J, the junction contained 16 bases not matched to a gene. Germline CDR1 reads SGHTA; CDR2 reads FQGNSA. This CDR3 is CASSSRQGTREREQFF. The DNA of the CDR3 is TGTGCCAGCAGCTCCCGACAGGGTACCCGTGAGCGCGAGCAGTTCTTC.

V is TRBV12-5 and J is TRBJ2-3; 12 nucleotides match TRBD2. Losses at the gene ends were 1 base for V and 3 bases for J; bases not matched to a gene: 5. This CDR3 has 17 residues. CDR1 and CDR2 (germline): LGHNT, FRNRAP. The CDR3 reads CASGLATTSGRTDTQYF. For the CDR3, the DNA is TGTGCTAGTGGTTTGGCCACGACTAGCGGGAGAACAGATACGCAGTATTTT.

The table lists this clone with a few counts. The chain is built from TRBV6-1 and TRBJ2-7, with 7 bases matching TRBD2. This CDR3 comprises 14 residues. Trimming took 6 bases from V and 6 from J; bases not matched to a gene: 11. The V gene's germline CDR1 is MNHNS and CDR2 SASEGT. As DNA, the CDR3 is TGTGCCAGCAGGGGAGGGTCGTTACCGGGCGAGCAGTACTTC. Translating gives CASRGGSLPGEQYF.

The chain joins TRBV11-2 to TRBJ2-3; a weak D match, TRBD1 (5 bases). V was cut by 0 bases and J by 4 bases, with 14 bases left in between. The germline V gene encodes CDR1 SGHAT and CDR2 FQNNGV. The CDR3 totals 16 residues. This CDR3 is CASSLERQGGADTQYF. The CDR3 nucleotides are TGTGCCAGCAGCTTAGAGAGGCAGGGTGGGGCAGATACGCAGTATTTT.

This sequence joins TRBV5-1 and TRBJ2-1; 11 positions match TRBD2. The junction had 0 bases not matched to a gene; V was cut back by 1 base and J by 0 bases. The germline gives CDR1 SGHRS, CDR2 YFSETQ. There are 16 residues in the CDR3. CDR3 sequence: CASSLTSGSSYNEQFF. Written as DNA, the CDR3 is TGCGCCAGCAGCTTGACTAGCGGGAGCTCCTACAATGAGCAGTTCTTC.

The V gene is TRBV28, the J gene TRBJ2-7, with 7 bases matching TRBD1. CDR3 size: 13 residues. V was clipped by 9 bases and J by 3 bases; unmatched bases: 8. The germline gives CDR1 MDHEN, CDR2 SYDVKM. CDR3 DNA: TGTGCCAGTGTCGACAGGGTTGGCTACGAGCAGTACTTC. Translating gives CASVDRVGYEQYF.

The rearrangement uses TRBV4-1 and TRBJ2-3; the D is unclear. This CDR3 is 13 amino acids long. Germline CDR1 and CDR2: MGHRA and YSYEKL. Trimming removed 0 bases at V and 5 bases at J, with 6 bases between. The CDR3 region is CASSQDLEDTQYF. CDR3 DNA: TGCGCCAGCAGCCAAGATCTTGAAGATACGCAGTATTTT.

V is TRBV9 and J is TRBJ2-1, with TRBD2 identical over 11 bases. V lost 3 bases and J lost 12; bases outside the gene matches: 14. The germline V gene has CDR1 SGDLS and CDR2 YYNGEE. The CDR3 spans 16 residues. The DNA of the CDR3 is TGTGCCAGCAGCGCGGAACCGGGACTAGCGGCAAATTCGCAGTTCTTC. Protein: CASSAEPGLAANSQFF.

The rearrangement joins TRBV28 to TRBJ2-6; D call uncertain. The germline CDR1 and CDR2 sequences are MDHEN and SYDVKM. V was trimmed by 1 base and J by 0 bases, leaving 10 bases between them. The CDR3 loop spans 17 amino acids. The CDR3 reads CASSLLGAGSGANVLTF. The CDR3 coding sequence is TGTGCCAGCAGTTTATTAGGCGCAGGCTCTGGGGCCAACGTCCTGACTTTC.

This clone occurred once. The chain recombines TRBV5-1 with TRBJ2-1; 14 bases are a match to TRBD2. V trimming: 6 bases; J trimming: 7 bases; junction bases outside the gene matches: 3. The CDR3 covers 14 residues. Per the germline V gene, CDR1 is SGHRS and CDR2 is YFSETQ. The CDR3: CASKGLAGANEQFF. The CDR3 DNA sequence: TGCGCCAGCAAGGGACTAGCGGGAGCGAATGAGCAGTTCTTC.

The sample holds one count of this clone. This chain's CDR3 is CASSYQGAGRVQYF. The DNA of the CDR3 is TGTGCCAGCAGTTACCAGGGGGCTGGTCGGGTTCAGTACTTC. This chain joins TRBV6-6 and TRBJ2-4, with TRBD1 matching over 8 bases. The germline gives CDR1 MNHNY, CDR2 SVGAGI (reference sequence). This CDR3 has 14 amino acids. V shed 2 bases, J shed 11 bases, and the junction held 8 bases outside the gene matches.

The chain links TRBV10-3 to TRBJ1-2, with TRBD1 identical over 7 bases. V lost 3 bases, J lost 4 bases, and 8 bases stayed unmatched. The CDR3 sequence is 15 residues long. Germline CDR1 ENHRY, CDR2 SYGVKD. CDR3 protein: CAISDAVGTVYGYTF. CDR3 DNA sequence: TGTGCCATCAGTGACGCCGTTGGGACAGTCTATGGCTACACCTTC.

The V call is TRBV28, the J call TRBJ2-7; 9 positions agree with TRBD1. The V gene end was trimmed by 3 bases and the J gene end by 6 bases; junction bases not matched to a gene: 6. CDR1 and CDR2 from the germline V gene are MDHEN and SYDVKM. This CDR3 spans 14 amino acids. The DNA of the CDR3 is TGTGCCAGCAGTTTGGGGACAGGGAGGGGCGAGCAGTACTTC. This sequence encodes CASSLGTGRGEQYF.